The TCR beta chain described here comes from a study of tumor-infiltrating lymphocytes in localized non-small cell lung cancer. Study at large: From each patient, both tumor and uninvolved lung, non-adjacent to tumor, were sampled. Study-level points and caveats: Higher tumor T cell infiltration than in uninvolved lung was supported by TCRbeta sequencing.

Trimming took 0 bases from V and 4 from J, leaving 10 bases between them. This CDR3 spans 14 amino acids. Germline-derived CDR1 and CDR2 are SGHDT and YYEEEE. Some clones are missing from TCRdb's copy, which holds only in-frame ones; the method was immunoSEQ multiplex PCR. Of 15,000 to 20,000 clones detected, roughly 73% appear once; the ten largest clones hold approximately 4%. This clone was observed a few times. No antigen is known for it. The genes are TRBV5-6 and TRBJ1-1, with D hard to call. The clonotype comes from a human donor with non-small cell lung cancer. The sequenced sample consisted of lung tumor tissue. CDR3 sequence: CASSLGVSGTEAFF. As DNA, the CDR3 is TGTGCCAGCAGCTTGGGGGTGTCGGGCACTGAAGCTTTCTTT. Complete variable domain (other parts from reference TRBV5-6 and TRBJ1-1): DAGVTQSPTHLIKTRGQQVTLRCSPKSGHDTVSWYQQALGQGPQFIFQYYEEEERQRGNFPDRFSGHQFPNYSSELNVNALLLGDSALYLCASSLGVSGTEAFFGQGTRLTVV.